The present T cell receptor beta chain was sequenced within a study of cytomegalovirus exposure and HLA in healthy donors. Donors were ostensibly healthy at sampling, although undocumented immune exposures were probable. V lost 0 bases to trimming and J lost 0 bases; unmatched junction nucleotides: 8. Germline CDR1 reads MGHRA; CDR2 reads YSYEKL. This CDR3 is built from 19 residues. The PCR used 60 Vbeta and 13 Jbeta primers. Generated by immunoSEQ multiplex PCR, the TCRdb table keeps only in-frame clones and is missing some. The table records around 190,000 clones, just under 80% of them present only once.

What was sequenced was PBMCs. The V and J genes are TRBV4-1 and TRBJ2-7, with 13 bases aligning to TRBD2. This clonotype was obtained from a female donor in good health and CMV-seronegative. This CDR3 reads CASSQEPTSGGAPSYEQYF. The CDR3 DNA sequence: TGCGCCAGCAGCCAAGAACCTACTAGCGGGGGGGCCCCCTCCTACGAGCAGTACTTC.